The present T cell receptor beta chain was sequenced within a study of beta chain features in type 1 diabetes. Findings of the study overall: Moderate yet significant TCRB CDR3 shortening was seen in Type 1 diabetes patients in all four CD4+ subsets. Healthy donors had naive, central memory and Treg TCRB repertoires that appeared less similar than those seen among patients.

Sorting based on CD45RO/CCR7/CD25/CD127/CD95/CD27 separated CD4+ naive, central memory, regulatory and stem cell-like memory cells. The V gene's germline CDR1 is MDHEN and CDR2 SYDVKM. The CDR3 extends over 13 amino acids. Isolated RNA was reverse transcribed in full, so expressed TCRB transcripts were sequenced. Generated by immunoSEQ multiplex PCR, the TCRdb table keeps only in-frame clones and is missing some. The sample lists roughly 150,000 clones; about 8% were seen once. This clone has just a few counts. Its antigen is unidentified. Source material: central memory CD4+ T cells from blood. The sequence was obtained from a middle-aged woman with type 1 diabetes. The V call is TRBV28, the J call TRBJ2-5; D may be TRBD1 (6 bases). The DNA end is more similar to TRBJ2-7, so the J call may be wrong. In DNA form, the CDR3 reads TGTGCCAGCGGTCCACAGGGTTTCTACGAGCAGTACTTC. Its translation: CASGPQGFYEQYF.